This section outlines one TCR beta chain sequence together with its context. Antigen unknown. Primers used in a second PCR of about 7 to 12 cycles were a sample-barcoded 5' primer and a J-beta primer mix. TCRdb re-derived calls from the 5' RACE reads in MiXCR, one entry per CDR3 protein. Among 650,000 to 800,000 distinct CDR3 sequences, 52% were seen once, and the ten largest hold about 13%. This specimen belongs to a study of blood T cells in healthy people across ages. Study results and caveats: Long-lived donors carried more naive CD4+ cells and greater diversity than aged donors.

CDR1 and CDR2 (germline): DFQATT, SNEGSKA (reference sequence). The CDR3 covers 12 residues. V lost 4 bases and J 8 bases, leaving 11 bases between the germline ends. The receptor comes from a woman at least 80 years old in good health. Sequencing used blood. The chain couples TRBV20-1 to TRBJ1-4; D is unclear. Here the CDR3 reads CSATGREEKLFF. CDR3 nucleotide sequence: TGCAGTGCTACCGGGCGAGAGGAAAAACTGTTTTTT.